This paragraph reports one T cell receptor beta chain. Libraries were prepared by immunoSEQ multiplex PCR; TCRdb keeps only in-frame clonotypes and omits some of them. The table has approximately 300,000 clones, approximately 90% seen once. This specimen comes from a study of blood T cell repertoires in COVID-19. The wider study: The United States, Italy and Spain were the sources of the acute and convalescent COVID-19 samples. The analysed material was cDNA or gDNA that came from T cells, B-cell-depleted T cells, or PBMCs.

Germline V gives CDR1 SGHRS, CDR2 YFSETQ. The length of the CDR3 is 17 residues. V trimming: 2 bases; J trimming: 0 bases; junction bases outside the gene matches: 2. Sequenced input: peripheral blood. This clonotype was obtained from a woman aged 45-65 years who had recovered from COVID-19. V and J are TRBV5-1 and TRBJ2-6; 10 positions match TRBD2. CDR3 amino acids: CASSLTSGTSGANVLTF. CDR3 nucleotide sequence: TGCGCCAGCAGCTTAACTAGCGGGACCTCTGGGGCCAACGTCCTGACTTTC.